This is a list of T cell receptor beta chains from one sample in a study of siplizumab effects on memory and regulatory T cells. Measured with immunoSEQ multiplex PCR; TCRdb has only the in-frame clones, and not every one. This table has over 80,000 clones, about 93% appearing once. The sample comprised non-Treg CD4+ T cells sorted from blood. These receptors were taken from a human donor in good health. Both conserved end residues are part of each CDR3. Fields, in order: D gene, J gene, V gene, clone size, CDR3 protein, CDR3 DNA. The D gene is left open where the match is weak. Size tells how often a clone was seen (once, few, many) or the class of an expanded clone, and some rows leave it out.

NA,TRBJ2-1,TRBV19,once,CASRGLLIGEQFF,TGTGCCAGTAGGGGACTGCTGATTGGAGAGCAGTTCTTC
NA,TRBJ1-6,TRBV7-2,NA,CASSSWGVINSPLHF,TGTGCCAGCAGCTCGTGGGGAGTTATTAATTCACCCCTCCACTTT
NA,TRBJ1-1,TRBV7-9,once,CASSLGDGPNTEAFF,TGTGCCAGCAGCCTAGGGGACGGCCCGAACACTGAAGCTTTCTTT
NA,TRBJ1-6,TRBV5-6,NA,CASTYAGNSPLHF,TGTGCCAGCACCTACGCGGGAAATTCACCCCTCCACTTT
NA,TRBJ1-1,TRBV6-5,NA,CASSYSRVYTEAFF,TGTGCCAGCAGTTACAGCCGGGTATACACTGAAGCTTTCTTT
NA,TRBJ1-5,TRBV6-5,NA,CASSYLQGGRQPQHF,TGTGCCAGCAGTTACTTACAGGGAGGGAGGCAGCCCCAGCATTTT
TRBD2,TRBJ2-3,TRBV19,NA,CASSTLTSGDVTDTQYF,TGTGCCAGTAGTACGCTGACTAGCGGGGACGTCACAGATACGCAGTATTTT
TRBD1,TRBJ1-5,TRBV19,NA,CASRTGVWQPQHF,TGTGCCAGTAGGACAGGGGTATGGCAGCCCCAGCATTTT
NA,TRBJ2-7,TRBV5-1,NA,CASSLDPGSYEQYF,TGCGCCAGCAGCTTGGATCCGGGCTCCTACGAGCAGTACTTC
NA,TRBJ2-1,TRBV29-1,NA,CSIIAQRGMNEQFF,TGCAGCATAATAGCGCAGAGGGGAATGAATGAGCAGTTCTTC
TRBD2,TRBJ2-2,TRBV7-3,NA,CASSFSGLAGVINSGTGELFF,TGTGCCAGCAGCTTCTCGGGACTAGCGGGAGTCATCAATTCGGGCACCGGGGAGCTGTTTTTT
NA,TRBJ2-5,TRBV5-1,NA,CASSSKETQYF,TGCGCCAGCAGCTCGAAAGAGACCCAGTACTTC
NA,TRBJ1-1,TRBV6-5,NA,CASSTGGRGMAAFF,TGTGCCAGCAGTACTGGAGGGAGAGGGATGGCAGCTTTCTTT
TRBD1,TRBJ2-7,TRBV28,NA,CASSSRTGGKWYF,TGTGCCAGCAGTTCCCGGACAGGGGGCAAGTGGTACTTC
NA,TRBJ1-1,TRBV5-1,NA,CASSRGVVNTEAFF,TGCGCCAGCAGCCGAGGGGTCGTGAACACTGAAGCTTTCTTT
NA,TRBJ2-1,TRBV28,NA,CASSRNPSYNEQFF,TGTGCCAGCAGTAGGAATCCCTCCTACAATGAGCAGTTCTTC
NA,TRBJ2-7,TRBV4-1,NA,CASSSGGGRGSYEQYF,TGCGCCAGCAGCTCAGGTGGGGGGCGGGGATCTTACGAGCAGTACTTC
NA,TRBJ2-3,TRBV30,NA,CAWSVRLGATDTQYF,TGTGCCTGGAGTGTACGGTTGGGGGCCACAGATACGCAGTATTTT
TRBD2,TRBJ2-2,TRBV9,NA,CASSAGTSDTGELFF,TGTGCCAGCAGCGCCGGGACTAGCGACACCGGGGAGCTGTTTTTT
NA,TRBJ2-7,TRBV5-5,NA,CASSQRADYEQYF,TGTGCCAGCAGCCAGCGGGCCGACTACGAGCAGTACTTC
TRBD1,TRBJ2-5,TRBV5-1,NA,CASSLIGQGISETQYF,TGCGCCAGCAGCCTGATAGGACAGGGAATCTCCGAGACCCAGTACTTC
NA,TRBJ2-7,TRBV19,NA,CASSGLYGRDTWDEQYF,TGTGCCAGTAGCGGGTTATATGGGAGGGACACCTGGGACGAGCAGTACTTC
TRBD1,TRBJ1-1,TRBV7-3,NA,CASSPMGGQALEAFF,TGTGCCAGCAGCCCCATGGGGGGACAGGCTCTAGAAGCTTTCTTT
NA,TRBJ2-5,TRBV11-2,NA,CASSLTQETQYF,TGTGCCAGCAGCTTAACCCAAGAGACCCAGTACTTC
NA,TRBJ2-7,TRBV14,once,CASSPQPYEQYF,TGTGCCAGCAGTCCCCAACCCTACGAGCAGTACTTC
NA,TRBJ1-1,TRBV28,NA,CASSFRQHVAEAFF,TGTGCCAGCAGTTTTCGGCAGCATGTCGCTGAAGCTTTCTTT
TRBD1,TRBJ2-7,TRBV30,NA,CAWGTVSYEQYF,TGTGCCTGGGGGACAGTCTCCTACGAGCAGTACTTC
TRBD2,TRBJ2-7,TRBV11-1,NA,CASSFGLAGVDEQYF,TGTGCCAGCAGCTTCGGGCTAGCGGGAGTGGACGAGCAGTACTTC
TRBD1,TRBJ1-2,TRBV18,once,CASSPGTGAYGYTF,TGTGCCAGCTCCCCTGGGACAGGGGCGTATGGCTACACCTTC
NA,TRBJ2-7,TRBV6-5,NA,CASSYSGRVEQYF,TGTGCCAGCAGTTACAGCGGGCGGGTTGAGCAGTACTTC
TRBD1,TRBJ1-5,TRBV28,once,CASGSGGRPQHF,TGTGCCAGCGGTTCAGGGGGGCGGCCCCAGCATTTT
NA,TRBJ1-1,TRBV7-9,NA,CASSLTVGRGAFF,TGTGCCAGCAGCTTAACGGTTGGTAGGGGAGCTTTCTTT
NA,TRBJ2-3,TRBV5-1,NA,CASSLAQTGTDTQYF,TGCGCCAGCAGCTTGGCCCAGACCGGCACAGATACGCAGTATTTT
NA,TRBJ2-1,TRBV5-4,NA,CASSPRRSSYNEQFF,TGTGCCAGCAGCCCGAGGAGGAGCTCCTACAATGAGCAGTTCTTC
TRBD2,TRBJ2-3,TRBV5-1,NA,CASSLVLADTDTQYF,TGCGCCAGCAGCTTGGTACTAGCGGACACAGATACGCAGTATTTT
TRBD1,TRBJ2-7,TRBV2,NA,CASRERTGGSYEQYF,TGTGCCAGCAGGGAAAGGACAGGGGGCTCCTACGAGCAGTACTTC
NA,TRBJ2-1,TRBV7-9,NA,CASSLDQAYNEQFF,TGTGCCAGCAGCTTAGACCAGGCCTACAATGAGCAGTTCTTC
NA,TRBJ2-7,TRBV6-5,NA,CASSPWAGTYEQYF,TGTGCCAGCAGTCCCTGGGCAGGGACGTACGAGCAGTACTTC
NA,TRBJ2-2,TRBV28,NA,CASSLGSMNTGELFF,TGTGCCAGCAGTCTCGGGTCGATGAACACCGGGGAGCTGTTTTTT
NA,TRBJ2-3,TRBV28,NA,CASSRKSPGATDTQYF,TGTGCCAGCAGCCGTAAATCCCCAGGGGCCACAGATACGCAGTATTTT
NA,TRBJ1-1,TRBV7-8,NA,CASSLASGGSSEAFF,TGTGCCAGCAGCTTAGCGTCCGGGGGTTCGTCTGAAGCTTTCTTT
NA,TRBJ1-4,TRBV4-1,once,CASSQDGRRLVEKLFF,TGCGCCAGCAGCCAAGACGGGAGACGACTGGTCGAAAAACTGTTTTTT
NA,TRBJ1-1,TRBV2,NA,CASILAGYAFF,TGTGCCAGCATCTTAGCAGGGTACGCTTTCTTT
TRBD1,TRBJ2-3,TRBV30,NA,CAWNRDRMVDTQYF,TGTGCCTGGAACCGGGACAGGATGGTTGATACGCAGTATTTT
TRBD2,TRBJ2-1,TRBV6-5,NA,CATRFSRSGDNEQFF,TGTGCCACCCGGTTTAGTCGTAGCGGGGACAATGAGCAGTTCTTC